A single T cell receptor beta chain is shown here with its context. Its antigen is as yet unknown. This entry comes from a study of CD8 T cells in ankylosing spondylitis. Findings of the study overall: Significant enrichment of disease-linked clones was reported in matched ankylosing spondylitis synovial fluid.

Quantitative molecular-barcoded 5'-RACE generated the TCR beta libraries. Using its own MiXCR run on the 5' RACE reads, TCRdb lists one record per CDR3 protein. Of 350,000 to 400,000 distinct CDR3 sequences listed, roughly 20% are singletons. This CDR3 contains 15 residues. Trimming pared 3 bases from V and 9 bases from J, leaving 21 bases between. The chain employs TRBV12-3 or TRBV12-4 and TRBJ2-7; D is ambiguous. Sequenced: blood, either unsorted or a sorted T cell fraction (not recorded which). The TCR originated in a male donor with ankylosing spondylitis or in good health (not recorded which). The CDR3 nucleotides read TGTGCCAGCAGTTTCTCCGTGGACGGACCATTGTGGCAGTACTTC. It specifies CASSFSVDGPLWQYF.